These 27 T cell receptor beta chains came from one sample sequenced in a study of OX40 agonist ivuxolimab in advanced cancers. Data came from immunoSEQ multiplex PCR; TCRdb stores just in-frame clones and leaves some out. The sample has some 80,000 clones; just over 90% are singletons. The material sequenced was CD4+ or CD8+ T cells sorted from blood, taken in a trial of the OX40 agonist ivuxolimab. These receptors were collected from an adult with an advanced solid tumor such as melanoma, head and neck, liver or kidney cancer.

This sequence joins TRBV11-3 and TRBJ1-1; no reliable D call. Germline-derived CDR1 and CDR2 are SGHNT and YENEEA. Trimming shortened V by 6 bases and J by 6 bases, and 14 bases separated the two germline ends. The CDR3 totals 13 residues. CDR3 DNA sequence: TGTGCCAGCAGATCGGACCAGAGGGCTGAAGCTTTCTTT. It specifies CASRSDQRAEAFF.

The CDR3 here is CASSTAGRGAYNEQFF. The CDR3 bases are TGCGCCAGCAGTACTGCTGGAAGGGGGGCCTACAATGAGCAGTTCTTC. V usage is TRBV10-2 and J usage is TRBJ2-1; possibly TRBD1 or TRBD2 for D (6 bases each). The CDR3 runs 16 residues. Germline values: CDR1 WSHSY, CDR2 SAAADI. V lost 5 bases to trimming and J lost 2 bases, with 16 bases between them.

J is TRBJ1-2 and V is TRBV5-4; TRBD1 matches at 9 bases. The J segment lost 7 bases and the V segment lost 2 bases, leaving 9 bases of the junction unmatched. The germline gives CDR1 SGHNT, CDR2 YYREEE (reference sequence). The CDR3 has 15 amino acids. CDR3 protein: CASSLRQGVNGGYTF. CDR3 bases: TGTGCCAGCAGCTTAAGACAGGGGGTAAATGGTGGCTACACCTTC.

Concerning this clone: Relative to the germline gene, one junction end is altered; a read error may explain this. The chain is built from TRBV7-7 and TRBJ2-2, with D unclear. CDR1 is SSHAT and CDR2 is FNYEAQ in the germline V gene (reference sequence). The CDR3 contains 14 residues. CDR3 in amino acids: CASSLLPSAGELFF. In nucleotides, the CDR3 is TGTGCTAGCAGCTTACTCCCGTCCGCCGGGGAGCTGTTTTTT. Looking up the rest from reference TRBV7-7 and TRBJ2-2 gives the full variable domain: GAGVSQSPRYKVTKRGQDVTLRCDPISSHATLYWYQQALGQGPEFLTYFNYEAQPDKSGLPSDRFSAERPEGSISTLTIQRTEQRDSAMYRCASSLLPSAGELFFGEGSRLTVL.

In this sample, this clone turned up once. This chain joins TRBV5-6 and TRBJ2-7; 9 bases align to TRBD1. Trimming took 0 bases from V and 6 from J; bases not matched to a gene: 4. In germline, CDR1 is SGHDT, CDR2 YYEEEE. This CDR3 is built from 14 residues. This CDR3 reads CASSLGVTGGEQYF. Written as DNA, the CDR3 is TGTGCCAGCAGCTTGGGCGTGACAGGGGGCGAGCAGTACTTC.

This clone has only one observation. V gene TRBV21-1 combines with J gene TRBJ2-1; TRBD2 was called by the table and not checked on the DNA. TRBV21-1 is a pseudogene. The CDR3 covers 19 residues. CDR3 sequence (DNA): TGTGCCAGCAGCAAACAGGGGACTAGCTTCCCGCTGTGCTACAATGAGCAGTTCTTC. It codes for CASSKQGTSFPLCYNEQFF.

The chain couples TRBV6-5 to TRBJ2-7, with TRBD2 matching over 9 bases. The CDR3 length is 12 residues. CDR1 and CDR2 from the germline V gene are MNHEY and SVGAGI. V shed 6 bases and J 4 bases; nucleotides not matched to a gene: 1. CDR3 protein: CASSLAGYEQYF. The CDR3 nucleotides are TGTGCCAGCAGCCTAGCGGGATACGAGCAGTACTTC.

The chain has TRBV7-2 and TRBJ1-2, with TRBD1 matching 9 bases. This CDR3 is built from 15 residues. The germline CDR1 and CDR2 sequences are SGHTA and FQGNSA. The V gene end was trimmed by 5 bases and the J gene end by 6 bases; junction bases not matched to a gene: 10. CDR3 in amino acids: CASSHRDRAGDGYTF. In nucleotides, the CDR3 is TGTGCCAGCAGCCACCGGGACAGGGCTGGGGATGGCTACACCTTC.

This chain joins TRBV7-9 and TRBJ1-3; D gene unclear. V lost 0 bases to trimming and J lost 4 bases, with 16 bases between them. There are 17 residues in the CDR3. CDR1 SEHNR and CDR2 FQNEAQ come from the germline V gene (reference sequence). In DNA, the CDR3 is TGTGCCAGCAGCTTAGCGCTGAGCCAGAGCCCCGGAAACACCATATATTTT. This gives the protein CASSLALSQSPGNTIYF.

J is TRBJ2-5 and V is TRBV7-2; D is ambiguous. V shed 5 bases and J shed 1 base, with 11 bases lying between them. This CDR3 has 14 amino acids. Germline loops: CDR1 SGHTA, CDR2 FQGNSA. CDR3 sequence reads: CASSPYNTQETQYF. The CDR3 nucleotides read TGTGCCAGCAGCCCCTACAATACCCAAGAGACCCAGTACTTC.

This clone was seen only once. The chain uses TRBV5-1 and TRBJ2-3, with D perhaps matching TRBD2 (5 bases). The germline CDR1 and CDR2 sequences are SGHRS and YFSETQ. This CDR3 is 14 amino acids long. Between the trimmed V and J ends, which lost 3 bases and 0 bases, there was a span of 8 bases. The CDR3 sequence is CASSYSESTDTQYF. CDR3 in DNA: TGCGCCAGCAGCTATAGCGAGAGCACAGATACGCAGTATTTT.

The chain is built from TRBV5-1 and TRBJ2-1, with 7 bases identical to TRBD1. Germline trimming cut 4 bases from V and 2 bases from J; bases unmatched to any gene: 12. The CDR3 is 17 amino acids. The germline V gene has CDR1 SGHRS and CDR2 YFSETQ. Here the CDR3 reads CASSLGQVIATYNEQFF. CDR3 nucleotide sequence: TGCGCCAGCAGCCTCGGACAGGTTATCGCAACCTACAATGAGCAGTTCTTC.

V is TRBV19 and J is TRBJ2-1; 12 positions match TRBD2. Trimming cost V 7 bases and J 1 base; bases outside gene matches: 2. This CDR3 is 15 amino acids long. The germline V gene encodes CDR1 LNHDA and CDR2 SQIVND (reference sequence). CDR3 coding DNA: TGTGCCAGTATGGGACTAGCGGGTTCCTACAATGAGCAGTTCTTC. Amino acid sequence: CASMGLAGSYNEQFF.

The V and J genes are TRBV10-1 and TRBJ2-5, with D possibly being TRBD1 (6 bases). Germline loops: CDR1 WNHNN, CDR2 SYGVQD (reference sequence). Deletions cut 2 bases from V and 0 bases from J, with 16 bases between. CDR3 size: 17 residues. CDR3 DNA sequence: TGCGCCAGCAGTGAGAATACAGGGACGTGGAACCAAGAGACCCAGTACTTC. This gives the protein CASSENTGTWNQETQYF.

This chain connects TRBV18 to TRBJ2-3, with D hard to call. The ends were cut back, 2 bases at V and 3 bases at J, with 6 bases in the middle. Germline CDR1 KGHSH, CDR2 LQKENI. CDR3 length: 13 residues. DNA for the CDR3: TGTGCCAGCTCACCAGCTAGTACAGATACGCAGTATTTT. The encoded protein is CASSPASTDTQYF. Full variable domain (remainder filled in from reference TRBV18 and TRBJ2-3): NAGVMQNPRHLVRRRGQEARLRCSPMKGHSHVYWYRQLPEEGLKFMVYLQKENIIDESGMPKERFSAEFPKEGPSILRIQQVVRGDSAAYFCASSPASTDTQYFGPGTRLTVL.

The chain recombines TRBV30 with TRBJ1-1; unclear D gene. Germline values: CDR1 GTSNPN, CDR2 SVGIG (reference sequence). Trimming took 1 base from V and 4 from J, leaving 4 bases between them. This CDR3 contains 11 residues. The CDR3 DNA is TGTGCCTGGAGTGCTCGCACTGAAGCTTTCTTT. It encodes CAWSARTEAFF. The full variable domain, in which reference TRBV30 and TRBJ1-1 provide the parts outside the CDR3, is SQTIHQWPATLVQPVGSPLSLECTVEGTSNPNLYWYRQAAGRGLQLLFYSVGIGQISSEVPQNLSASRPQDRQFILSSKKLLLSDSGFYLCAWSARTEAFFGQGTRLTVV.

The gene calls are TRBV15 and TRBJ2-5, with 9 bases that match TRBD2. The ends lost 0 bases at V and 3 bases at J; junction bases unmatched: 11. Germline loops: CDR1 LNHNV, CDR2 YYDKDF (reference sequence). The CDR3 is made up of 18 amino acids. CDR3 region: CATSRDLRLAGTEETQYF. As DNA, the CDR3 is TGTGCCACCAGCAGAGATCTTAGGCTAGCGGGAACCGAAGAGACCCAGTACTTC.

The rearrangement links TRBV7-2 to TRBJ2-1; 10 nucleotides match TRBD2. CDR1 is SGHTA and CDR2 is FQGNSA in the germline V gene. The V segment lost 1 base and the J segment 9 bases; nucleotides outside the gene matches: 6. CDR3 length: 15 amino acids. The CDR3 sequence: CASSLDSGRVGEQFF. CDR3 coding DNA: TGTGCCAGCAGCTTAGACAGCGGGAGGGTTGGTGAGCAGTTCTTC. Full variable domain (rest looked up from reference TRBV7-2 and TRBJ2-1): GAGVSQSPSNKVTEKGKDVELRCDPISGHTALYWYRQSLGQGLEFLIYFQGNSAPDKSGLPSDRFSAERTGGSVSTLTIQRTQQEDSAVYLCASSLDSGRVGEQFFGPGTRLTVL.

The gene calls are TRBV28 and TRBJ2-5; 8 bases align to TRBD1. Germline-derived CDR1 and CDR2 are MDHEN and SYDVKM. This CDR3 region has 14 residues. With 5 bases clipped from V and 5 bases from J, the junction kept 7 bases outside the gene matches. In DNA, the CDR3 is TGTGCCAGCAGTAATCAGGGGGCCGGGGAGACCCAGTACTTC. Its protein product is CASSNQGAGETQYF.

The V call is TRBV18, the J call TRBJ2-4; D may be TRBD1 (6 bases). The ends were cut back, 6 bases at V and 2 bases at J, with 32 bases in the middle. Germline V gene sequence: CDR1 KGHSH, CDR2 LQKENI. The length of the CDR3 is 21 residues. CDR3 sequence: CASSRDHPGGQASNPKNIQYF. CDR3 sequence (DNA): TGTGCCAGCTCCCGCGACCACCCTGGGGGCCAGGCTAGTAATCCCAAAAACATTCAGTACTTC.

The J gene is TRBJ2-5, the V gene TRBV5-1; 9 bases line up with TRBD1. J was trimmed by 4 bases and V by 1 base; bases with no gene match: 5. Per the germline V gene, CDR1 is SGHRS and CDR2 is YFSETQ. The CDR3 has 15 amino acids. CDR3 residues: CASSLSGQGGETQYF. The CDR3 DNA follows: TGCGCCAGCAGCTTGTCGGGACAGGGCGGAGAGACCCAGTACTTC.

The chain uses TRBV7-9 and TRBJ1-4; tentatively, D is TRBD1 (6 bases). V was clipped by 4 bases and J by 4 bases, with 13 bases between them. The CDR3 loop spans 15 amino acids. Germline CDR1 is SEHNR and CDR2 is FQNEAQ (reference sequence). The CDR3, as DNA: TGTGCCAGCAGCTACCCAGGGGCCCTTAATGAAAAACTGTTTTTT. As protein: CASSYPGALNEKLFF.

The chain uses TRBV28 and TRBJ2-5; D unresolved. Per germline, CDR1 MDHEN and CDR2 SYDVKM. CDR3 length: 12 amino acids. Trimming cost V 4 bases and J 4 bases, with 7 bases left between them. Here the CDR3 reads CASSSVRETQYF. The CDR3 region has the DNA TGTGCCAGCAGTTCCGTAAGAGAGACCCAGTACTTC.

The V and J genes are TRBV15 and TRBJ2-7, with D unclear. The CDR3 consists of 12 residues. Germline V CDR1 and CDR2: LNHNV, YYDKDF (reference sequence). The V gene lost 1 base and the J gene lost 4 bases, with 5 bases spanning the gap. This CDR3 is CATSRAGYEQYF. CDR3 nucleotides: TGTGCCACCAGCAGAGCTGGTTACGAGCAGTACTTC.

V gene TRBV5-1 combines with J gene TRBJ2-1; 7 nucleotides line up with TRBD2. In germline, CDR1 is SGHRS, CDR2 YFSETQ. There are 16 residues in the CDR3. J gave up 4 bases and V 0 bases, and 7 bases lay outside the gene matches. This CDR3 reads CASSLADGRSYNEQFF. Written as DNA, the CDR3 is TGCGCCAGCAGCTTGGCCGACGGGAGGTCATACAATGAGCAGTTCTTC. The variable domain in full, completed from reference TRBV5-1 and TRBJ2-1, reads KAGVTQTPRYLIKTRGQQVTLSCSPISGHRSVSWYQQTPGQGLQFLFEYFSETQRNKGNFPGRFSGRQFSNSRSEMNVSTLELGDSALYLCASSLADGRSYNEQFFGPGTRLTVL.

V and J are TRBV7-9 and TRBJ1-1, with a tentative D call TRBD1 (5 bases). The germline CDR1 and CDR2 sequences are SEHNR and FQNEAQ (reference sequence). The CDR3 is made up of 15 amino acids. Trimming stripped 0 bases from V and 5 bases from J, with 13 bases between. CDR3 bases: TGTGCCAGCAGCTTAGCGGAGGGGATGAGGACTGAAGCTTTCTTT. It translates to CASSLAEGMRTEAFF.

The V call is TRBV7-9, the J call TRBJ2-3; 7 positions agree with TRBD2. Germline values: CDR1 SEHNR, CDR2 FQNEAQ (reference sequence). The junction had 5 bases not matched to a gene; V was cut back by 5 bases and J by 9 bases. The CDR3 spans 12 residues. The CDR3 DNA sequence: TGTGCCAGCAGCCGGGGGGAGGAGACGCAGTATTTT. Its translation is CASSRGEETQYF.